This entry concerns a single TCR beta chain. Profiled with immunoSEQ multiplex PCR; TCRdb holds only in-frame clones, not every one. The table includes 84,000 or so clones, 75% to 85% detected once. The sample is drawn from a study of blood T cell repertoires in COVID-19. This TCR was sampled from a woman older than 75 with acute or convalescent COVID-19. The specimen was peripheral blood.

The CDR3 bases are TGTGCCAGTAGTCAACAGGGGCGGAACACTGAAGCTTTCTTT. It specifies CASSQQGRNTEAFF. The gene calls are TRBV19 and TRBJ1-1, with 7 bases matching TRBD1. CDR3 length: 14 amino acids. CDR1 is LNHDA and CDR2 is SQIVND in the germline V gene (reference sequence). V lost 5 bases to trimming and J lost 1 base; unmatched junction nucleotides: 4.